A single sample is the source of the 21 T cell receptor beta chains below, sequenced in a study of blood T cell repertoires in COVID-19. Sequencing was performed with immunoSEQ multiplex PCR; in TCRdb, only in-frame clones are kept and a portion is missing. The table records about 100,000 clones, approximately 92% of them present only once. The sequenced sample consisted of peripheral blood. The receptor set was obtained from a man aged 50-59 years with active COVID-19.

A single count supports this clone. DNA of the CDR3: TGTGCCAGCAAGCCGGGACTAGCTGGAGAGCAGTACTTC. Translating gives CASKPGLAGEQYF. The chain combines TRBV4-2 with TRBJ2-7; 9 bases line up with TRBD2. J lost 7 bases, V lost 7 bases, and 8 bases had no gene match. The CDR3 spans 13 residues. CDR1 and CDR2 from the germline V gene are LGHNA and YNFKEQ.

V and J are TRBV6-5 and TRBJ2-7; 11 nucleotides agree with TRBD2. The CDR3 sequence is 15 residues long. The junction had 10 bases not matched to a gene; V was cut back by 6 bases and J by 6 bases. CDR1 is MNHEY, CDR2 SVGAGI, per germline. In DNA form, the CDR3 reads TGTGCCAGCAGGGCCGGGACTAGCGGAGATGGCGAGCAGTACTTC. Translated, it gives CASRAGTSGDGEQYF.

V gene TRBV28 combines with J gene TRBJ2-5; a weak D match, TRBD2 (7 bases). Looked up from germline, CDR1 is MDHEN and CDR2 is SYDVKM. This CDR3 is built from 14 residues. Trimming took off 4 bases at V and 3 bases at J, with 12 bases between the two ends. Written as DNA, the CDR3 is TGTGCCAGCAGTTGGAGGGGGGGCGAAGAGACCCAGTACTTC. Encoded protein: CASSWRGGEETQYF.

The CDR3: CASTEGGKNIQYF. In nucleotides, the CDR3 is TGTGCCAGCACCGAAGGGGGCAAAAACATTCAGTACTTC. The gene calls are TRBV6-5 and TRBJ2-4; D might be TRBD1 (6 bases). The V gene lost 7 bases and the J gene lost 3 bases, with 10 bases spanning the gap. CDR3 length: 13 residues. Germline loops: CDR1 MNHEY, CDR2 SVGAGI.

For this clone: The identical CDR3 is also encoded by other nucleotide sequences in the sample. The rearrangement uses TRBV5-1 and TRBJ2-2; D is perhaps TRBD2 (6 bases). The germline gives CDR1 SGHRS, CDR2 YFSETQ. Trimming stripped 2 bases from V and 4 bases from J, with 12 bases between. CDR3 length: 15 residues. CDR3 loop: CASSLGGSGTGELFF. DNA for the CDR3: TGCGCCAGCAGCTTAGGAGGGAGCGGCACCGGGGAGCTGTTTTTT.

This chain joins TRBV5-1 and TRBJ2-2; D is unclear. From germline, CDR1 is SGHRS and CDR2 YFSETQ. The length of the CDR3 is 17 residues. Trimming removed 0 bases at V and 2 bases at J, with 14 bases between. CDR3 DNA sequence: TGCGCCAGCAGCTTGGCCATCGGAGCGCATAACACCGGGGAGCTGTTTTTT. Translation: CASSLAIGAHNTGELFF. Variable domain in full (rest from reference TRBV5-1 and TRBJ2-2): KAGVTQTPRYLIKTRGQQVTLSCSPISGHRSVSWYQQTPGQGLQFLFEYFSETQRNKGNFPGRFSGRQFSNSRSEMNVSTLELGDSALYLCASSLAIGAHNTGELFFGEGSRLTVL.

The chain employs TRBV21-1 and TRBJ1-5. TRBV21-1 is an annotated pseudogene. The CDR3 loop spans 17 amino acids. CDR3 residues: CASSNGGWAAGDQPQHF. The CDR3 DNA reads TGTGCCAGCAGCAACGGTGGATGGGCGGCCGGGGATCAGCCCCAGCATTTT.

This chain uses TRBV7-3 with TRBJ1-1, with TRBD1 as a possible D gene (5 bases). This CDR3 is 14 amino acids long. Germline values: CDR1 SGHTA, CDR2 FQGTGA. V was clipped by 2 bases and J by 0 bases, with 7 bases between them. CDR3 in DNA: TGTGCCAGCAGCTTACAGGGTTTGAACACTGAAGCTTTCTTT. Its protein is CASSLQGLNTEAFF.

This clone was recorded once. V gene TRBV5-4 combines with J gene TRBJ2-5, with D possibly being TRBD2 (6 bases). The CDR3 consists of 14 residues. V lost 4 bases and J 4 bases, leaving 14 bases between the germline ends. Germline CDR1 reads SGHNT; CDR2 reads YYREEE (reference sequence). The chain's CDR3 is CASSPLPGRETQYF. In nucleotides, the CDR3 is TGTGCCAGCAGCCCGTTACCCGGGAGAGAGACCCAGTACTTC.

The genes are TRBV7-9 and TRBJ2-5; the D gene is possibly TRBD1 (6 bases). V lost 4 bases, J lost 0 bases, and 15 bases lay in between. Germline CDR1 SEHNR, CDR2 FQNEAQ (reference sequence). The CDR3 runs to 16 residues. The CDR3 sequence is CASSYGGTGYQETQYF. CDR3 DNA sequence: TGTGCCAGCAGCTATGGGGGTACAGGGTACCAAGAGACCCAGTACTTC.

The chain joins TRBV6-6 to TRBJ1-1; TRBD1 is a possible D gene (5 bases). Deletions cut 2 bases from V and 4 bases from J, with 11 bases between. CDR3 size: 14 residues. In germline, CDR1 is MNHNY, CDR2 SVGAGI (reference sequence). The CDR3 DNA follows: TGTGCCAGCAGTTACGAGAGGCAGGGCACTGAAGCTTTCTTT. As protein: CASSYERQGTEAFF.

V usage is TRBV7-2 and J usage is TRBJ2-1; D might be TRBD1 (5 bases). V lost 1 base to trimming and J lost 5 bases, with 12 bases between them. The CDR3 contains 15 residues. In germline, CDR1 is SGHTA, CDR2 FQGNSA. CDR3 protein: CASSLGGRAHNEQFF. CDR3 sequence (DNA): TGTGCCAGCAGCTTAGGCGGCAGGGCACACAATGAGCAGTTCTTC.

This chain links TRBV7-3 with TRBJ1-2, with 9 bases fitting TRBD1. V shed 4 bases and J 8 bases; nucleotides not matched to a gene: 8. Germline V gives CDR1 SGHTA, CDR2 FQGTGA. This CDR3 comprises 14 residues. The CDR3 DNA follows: TGTGCCAGCAGCTCCGGACAGGGGAGTTGGGGCTACACCTTC. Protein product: CASSSGQGSWGYTF.

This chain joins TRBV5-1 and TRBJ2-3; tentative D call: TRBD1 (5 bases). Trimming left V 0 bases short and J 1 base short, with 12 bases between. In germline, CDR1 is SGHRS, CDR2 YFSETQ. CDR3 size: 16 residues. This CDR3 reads CASSLEGRAGTDTQYF. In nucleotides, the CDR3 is TGCGCCAGCAGCTTGGAGGGCAGGGCCGGCACAGATACGCAGTATTTT. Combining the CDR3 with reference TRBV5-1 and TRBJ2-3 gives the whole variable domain KAGVTQTPRYLIKTRGQQVTLSCSPISGHRSVSWYQQTPGQGLQFLFEYFSETQRNKGNFPGRFSGRQFSNSRSEMNVSTLELGDSALYLCASSLEGRAGTDTQYFGPGTRLTVL.

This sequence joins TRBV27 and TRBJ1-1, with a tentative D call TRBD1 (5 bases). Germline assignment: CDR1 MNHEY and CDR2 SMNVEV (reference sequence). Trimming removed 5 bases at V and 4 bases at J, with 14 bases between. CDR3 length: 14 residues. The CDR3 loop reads CASSRTPPGTEAFF. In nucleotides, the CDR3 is TGTGCCAGCAGTCGGACACCGCCCGGCACTGAAGCTTTCTTT.

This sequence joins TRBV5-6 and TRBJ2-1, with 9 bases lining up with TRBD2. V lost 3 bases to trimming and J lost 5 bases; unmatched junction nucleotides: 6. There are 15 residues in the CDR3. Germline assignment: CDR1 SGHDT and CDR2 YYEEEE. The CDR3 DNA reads TGTGCCAGCAGCTCCCTAGCGGGATTTCACAATGAGCAGTTCTTC. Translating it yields CASSSLAGFHNEQFF.

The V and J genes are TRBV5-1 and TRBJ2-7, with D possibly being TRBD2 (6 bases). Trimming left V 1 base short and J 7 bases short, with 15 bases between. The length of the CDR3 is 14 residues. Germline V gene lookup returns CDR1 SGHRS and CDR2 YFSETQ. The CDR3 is CASSLLQTSPEQYF. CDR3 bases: TGCGCCAGCAGCTTGCTTCAAACTAGCCCAGAGCAGTACTTC. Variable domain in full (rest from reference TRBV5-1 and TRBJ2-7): KAGVTQTPRYLIKTRGQQVTLSCSPISGHRSVSWYQQTPGQGLQFLFEYFSETQRNKGNFPGRFSGRQFSNSRSEMNVSTLELGDSALYLCASSLLQTSPEQYFGPGTRLTVT.

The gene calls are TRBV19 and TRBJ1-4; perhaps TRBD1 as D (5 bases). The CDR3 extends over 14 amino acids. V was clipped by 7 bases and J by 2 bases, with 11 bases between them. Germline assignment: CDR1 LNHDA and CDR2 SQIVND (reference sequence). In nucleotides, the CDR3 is TGTGCCAGTACTTTGGGGCGGACTAATGAAAAACTGTTTTTT. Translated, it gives CASTLGRTNEKLFF.

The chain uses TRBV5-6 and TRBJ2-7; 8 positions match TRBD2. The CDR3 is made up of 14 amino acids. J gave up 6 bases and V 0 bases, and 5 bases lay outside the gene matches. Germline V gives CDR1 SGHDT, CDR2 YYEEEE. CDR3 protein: CASSLGAGVGEQYF. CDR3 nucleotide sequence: TGTGCCAGCAGCTTGGGAGCGGGAGTCGGCGAGCAGTACTTC.

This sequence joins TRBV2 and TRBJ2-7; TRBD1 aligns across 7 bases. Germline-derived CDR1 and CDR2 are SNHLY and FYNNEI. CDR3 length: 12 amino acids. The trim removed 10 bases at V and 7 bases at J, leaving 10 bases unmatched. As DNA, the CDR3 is TGTGCCACCTCACGACAGGGCGGGGAGCAGTACTTC. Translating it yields CATSRQGGEQYF.

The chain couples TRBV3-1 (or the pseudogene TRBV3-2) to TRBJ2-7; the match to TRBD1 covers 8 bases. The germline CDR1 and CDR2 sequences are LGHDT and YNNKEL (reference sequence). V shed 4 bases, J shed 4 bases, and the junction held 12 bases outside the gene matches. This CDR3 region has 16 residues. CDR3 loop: CASSPGGQGPRYEQYF. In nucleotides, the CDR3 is TGTGCCAGCAGCCCAGGCGGACAGGGCCCCAGGTACGAGCAGTACTTC.